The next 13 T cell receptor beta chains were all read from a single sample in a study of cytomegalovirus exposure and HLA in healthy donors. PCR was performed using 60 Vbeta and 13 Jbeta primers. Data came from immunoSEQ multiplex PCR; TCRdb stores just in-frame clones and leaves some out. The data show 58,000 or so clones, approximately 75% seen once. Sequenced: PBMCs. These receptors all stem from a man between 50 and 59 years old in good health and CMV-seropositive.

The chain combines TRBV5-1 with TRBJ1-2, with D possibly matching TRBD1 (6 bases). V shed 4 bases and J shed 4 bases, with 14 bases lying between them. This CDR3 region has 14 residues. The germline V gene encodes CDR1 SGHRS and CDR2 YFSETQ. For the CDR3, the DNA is TGCGCCAGCAGCCCCCCTGGACAGCCCTATGGCTACACCTTC. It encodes CASSPPGQPYGYTF.

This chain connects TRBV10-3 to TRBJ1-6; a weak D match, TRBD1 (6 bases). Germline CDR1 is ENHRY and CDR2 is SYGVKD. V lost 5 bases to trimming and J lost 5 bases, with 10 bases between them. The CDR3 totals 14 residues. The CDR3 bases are TGTGCCATCAGTTCGGACAGTAATAATTCACCCCTCCACTTT. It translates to CAISSDSNNSPLHF.

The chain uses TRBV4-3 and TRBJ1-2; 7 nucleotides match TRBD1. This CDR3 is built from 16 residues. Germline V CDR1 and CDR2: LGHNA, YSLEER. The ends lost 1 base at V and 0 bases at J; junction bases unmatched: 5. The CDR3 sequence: CASSQGTGPSNYGYTF. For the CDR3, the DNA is TGCGCCAGCAGCCAAGGGACAGGACCTTCTAACTATGGCTACACCTTC.

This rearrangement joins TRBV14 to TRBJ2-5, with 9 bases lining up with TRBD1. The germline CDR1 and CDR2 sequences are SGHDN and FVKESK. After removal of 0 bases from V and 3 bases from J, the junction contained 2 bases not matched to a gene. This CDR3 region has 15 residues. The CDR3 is CASSQDWTGEETQYF. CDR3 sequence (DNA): TGTGCCAGCAGCCAAGATTGGACAGGGGAAGAGACCCAGTACTTC. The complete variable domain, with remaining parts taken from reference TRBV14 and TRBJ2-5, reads EAGVTQFPSHSVIEKGQTVTLRCDPISGHDNLYWYRRVMGKEIKFLLHFVKESKQDESGMPNNRFLAERTGGTYSTLKVQPAELEDSGVYFCASSQDWTGEETQYFGPGTRLLVL.

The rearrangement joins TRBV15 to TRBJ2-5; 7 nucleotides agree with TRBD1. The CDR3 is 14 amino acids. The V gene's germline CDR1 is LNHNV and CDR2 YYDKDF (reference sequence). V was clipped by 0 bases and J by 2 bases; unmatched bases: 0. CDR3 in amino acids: CATSRDRGQETQYF. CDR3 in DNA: TGTGCCACCAGCAGAGACAGGGGGCAAGAGACCCAGTACTTC.

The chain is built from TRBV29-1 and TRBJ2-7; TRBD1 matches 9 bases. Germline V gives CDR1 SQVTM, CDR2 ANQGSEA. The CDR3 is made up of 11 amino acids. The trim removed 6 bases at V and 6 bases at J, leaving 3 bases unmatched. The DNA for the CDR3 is TGCAGCGTCGGACAGGGGCCCGAGCAGTACTTC. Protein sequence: CSVGQGPEQYF.

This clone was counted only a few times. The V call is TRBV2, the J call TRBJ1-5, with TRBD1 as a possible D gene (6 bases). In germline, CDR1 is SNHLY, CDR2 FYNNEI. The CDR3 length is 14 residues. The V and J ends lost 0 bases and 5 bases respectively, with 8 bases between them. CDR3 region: CASSEARTDQPQHF. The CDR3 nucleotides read TGTGCCAGCAGTGAAGCGAGGACAGATCAGCCCCAGCATTTT.

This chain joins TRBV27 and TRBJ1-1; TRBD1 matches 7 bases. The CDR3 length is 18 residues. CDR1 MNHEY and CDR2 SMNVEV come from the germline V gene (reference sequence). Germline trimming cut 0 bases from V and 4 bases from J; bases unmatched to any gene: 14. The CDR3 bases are TGTGCCAGCAGTTTATCGACGACAGGGATGGGATCCGGCACTGAAGCTTTCTTT. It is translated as CASSLSTTGMGSGTEAFF.

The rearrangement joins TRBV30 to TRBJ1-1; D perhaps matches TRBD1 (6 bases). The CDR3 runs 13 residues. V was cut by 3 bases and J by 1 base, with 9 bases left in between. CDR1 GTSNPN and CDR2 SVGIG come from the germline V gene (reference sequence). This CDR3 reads CAWRGDKNTEAFF. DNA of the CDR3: TGTGCCTGGAGGGGGGACAAGAACACTGAAGCTTTCTTT.

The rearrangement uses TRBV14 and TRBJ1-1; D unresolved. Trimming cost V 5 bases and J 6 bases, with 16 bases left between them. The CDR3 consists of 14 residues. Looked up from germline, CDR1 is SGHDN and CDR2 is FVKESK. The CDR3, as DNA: TGTGCCAGCAGCGCCACTATGAGTGGCGCTGAAGCTTTCTTT. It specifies CASSATMSGAEAFF.

The DNA for the CDR3 is TGTGCCACCAGCAGAGGGACTATCACAGATACGCAGTATTTT. It yields the protein CATSRGTITDTQYF. The rearrangement links TRBV15 to TRBJ2-3; possibly TRBD2 for D (6 bases). Germline assignment: CDR1 LNHNV and CDR2 YYDKDF (reference sequence). The germline V and J ends were trimmed by 1 base and 2 bases, with 7 bases remaining between them. The CDR3 runs to 14 residues.

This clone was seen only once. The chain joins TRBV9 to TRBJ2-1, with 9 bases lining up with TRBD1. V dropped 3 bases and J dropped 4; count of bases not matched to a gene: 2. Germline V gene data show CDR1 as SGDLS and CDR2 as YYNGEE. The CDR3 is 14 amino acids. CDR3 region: CASSGGQGYNEQFF. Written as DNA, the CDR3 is TGTGCCAGCAGCGGGGGACAGGGATACAATGAGCAGTTCTTC.

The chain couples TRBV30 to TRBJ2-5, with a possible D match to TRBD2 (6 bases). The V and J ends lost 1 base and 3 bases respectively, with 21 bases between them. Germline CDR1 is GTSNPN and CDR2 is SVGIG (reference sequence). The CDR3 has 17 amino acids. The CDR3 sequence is CAWSGGPLGLQKETQYF. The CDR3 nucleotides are TGTGCCTGGAGTGGCGGGCCGCTCGGACTACAAAAAGAGACCCAGTACTTC.